One sample yielded the 26 T cell receptor beta chains listed below, sequenced in a study of blood T cell repertoires in COVID-19. Data came from immunoSEQ multiplex PCR; TCRdb stores just in-frame clones and leaves some out. The table records about 190,000 clones, around 83% of them present only once. Sample: PBMCs or T cells enriched from blood (not recorded which). The origin of the receptors is a woman in her thirties or forties in a cohort exposed to, infected with or recovered from COVID-19 (not recorded which).

The chain has TRBV5-1 and TRBJ2-7, with 7 bases fitting TRBD1. V gave up 4 bases and J gave up 0 bases; unmatched junction bases: 7. The CDR3 consists of 15 residues. From germline, CDR1 is SGHRS and CDR2 YFSETQ. The DNA for the CDR3 is TGCGCCAGCAGCCTCAAGGGGGACAGCTCCTACGAGCAGTACTTC. Translated: CASSLKGDSSYEQYF.

The V and J genes are TRBV19 and TRBJ2-2, with TRBD1 identical over 7 bases. Per the germline V gene, CDR1 is LNHDA and CDR2 is SQIVND (reference sequence). The CDR3 covers 15 residues. Trimming took 9 bases from V and 4 from J; bases not matched to a gene: 11. CDR3 protein: CASSEQGFSTGELFF. The CDR3 bases are TGTGCCAGCTCGGAACAGGGGTTTAGCACCGGGGAGCTGTTTTTT.

The chain recombines TRBV6-5 with TRBJ1-6; D ambiguous. Deletions cut 2 bases from V and 4 bases from J, with 12 bases between. The CDR3 loop spans 16 amino acids. Germline assignment: CDR1 MNHEY and CDR2 SVGAGI. CDR3 bases: TGTGCCAGCAGTTACCGGGGAGGGCTTTATAATTCACCCCTCCACTTT. Translating gives CASSYRGGLYNSPLHF.

The rearrangement uses TRBV19 and TRBJ2-5, with 7 positions matching TRBD2. The CDR3 contains 17 residues. Per germline, CDR1 LNHDA and CDR2 SQIVND (reference sequence). The trim removed 5 bases at V and 4 bases at J, leaving 16 bases unmatched. CDR3 nucleotides: TGTGCCAGTAGTCCCCTGGCGGGAGTATTAGGGTCAGAGACCCAGTACTTC. Protein: CASSPLAGVLGSETQYF. The entire variable domain, with the rest obtained from reference TRBV19 and TRBJ2-5, is as follows: DGGITQSPKYLFRKEGQNVTLSCEQNLNHDAMYWYRQDPGQGLRLIYYSQIVNDFQKGDIAEGYSVSREKKESFPLTVTSAQKNPTAFYLCASSPLAGVLGSETQYFGPGTRLLVL.

This chain joins TRBV19 and TRBJ2-1; 11 nucleotides agree with TRBD2. V was clipped by 6 bases and J by 7 bases; unmatched bases: 8. The germline gives CDR1 LNHDA, CDR2 SQIVND (reference sequence). CDR3 length: 15 amino acids. The CDR3 protein is CASSLGSGRGNEQFF. The CDR3 region has the DNA TGTGCCAGTAGCTTAGGTAGCGGGAGGGGGAATGAGCAGTTCTTC.

This clone turned up a few times. The chain is built from TRBV4-3 and TRBJ2-7, with 7 bases that match TRBD1. The CDR3 runs to 12 residues. The germline gives CDR1 LGHNA, CDR2 YSLEER. J lost 6 bases, V lost 8 bases, and 7 bases had no gene match. The CDR3 spells CASLPGDSEQYF. The CDR3 nucleotides are TGCGCCAGCTTACCAGGGGACAGCGAGCAGTACTTC.

The V and J genes are TRBV6-5 and TRBJ1-2; D may be TRBD1 (6 bases). The CDR3 is 14 amino acids. Per the germline V gene, CDR1 is MNHEY and CDR2 is SVGAGI. V was cut by 5 bases and J by 1 base, with 11 bases left in between. The CDR3 DNA follows: TGTGCCAGCAGTCCGGACAGTTTTAACTATGGCTACACCTTC. It encodes CASSPDSFNYGYTF.

The rearrangement uses TRBV6-4 and TRBJ2-1, with 8 nucleotides matching TRBD2. The CDR3 is 16 amino acids. V lost 5 bases and J lost 2; bases outside the gene matches: 8. Germline V lookup: CDR1 MRHNA, CDR2 SNTAGT. This CDR3 is CASSPDGGGPYNEQFF. The CDR3 DNA sequence: TGTGCCAGCAGTCCCGATGGCGGGGGGCCCTACAATGAGCAGTTCTTC.

V is TRBV7-9 and J is TRBJ2-5; 9 nucleotides line up with TRBD2. V lost 6 bases to trimming and J lost 5 bases; unmatched junction nucleotides: 10. The CDR3 length is 15 residues. In germline, CDR1 is SEHNR, CDR2 FQNEAQ (reference sequence). The CDR3 reads CASRPLEREVETQYF. The CDR3 DNA reads TGTGCCAGCAGGCCTCTTGAGCGGGAGGTGGAGACCCAGTACTTC.

By sample fraction, this clone is medium-sized. The chain has TRBV28 and TRBJ1-2, with 8 positions matching TRBD1. V lost 6 bases, J lost 4 bases, and 4 bases stayed unmatched. Germline CDR1 is MDHEN and CDR2 is SYDVKM. This CDR3 contains 13 residues. The CDR3 bases are TGTGCCAGCAGCCTGGGACAGGCCTATGGCTACACCTTC. It specifies CASSLGQAYGYTF.

The chain employs TRBV11-2 and TRBJ1-4; 9 positions match TRBD1. Germline trimming cut 5 bases from V and 3 bases from J; bases unmatched to any gene: 10. Germline-derived CDR1 and CDR2 are SGHAT and FQNNGV. CDR3 size: 17 residues. CDR3 region: CASSDFRDRDPNEKLFF. DNA of the CDR3: TGTGCCAGCAGCGATTTCCGGGACAGGGACCCTAATGAAAAACTGTTTTTT.

The chain employs TRBV4-2 and TRBJ1-5, with D unresolved. The germline V gene encodes CDR1 LGHNA and CDR2 YNFKEQ. The germline V and J ends were trimmed by 0 bases and 1 base, with 4 bases remaining between them. The CDR3 is 14 amino acids. The CDR3, as DNA: TGTGCCAGCAGCCAAGATCTCAGCAATCAGCCCCAGCATTTT. It is translated as CASSQDLSNQPQHF.

The chain has TRBV3-1 (or the pseudogene TRBV3-2) and TRBJ2-5, with 11 positions matching TRBD1. Losses at the gene ends were 4 bases for V and 5 bases for J; bases not matched to a gene: 6. From germline, CDR1 is LGHDT and CDR2 YNNKEL (reference sequence). The CDR3 spans 15 residues. CDR3 DNA: TGTGCCAGCAGCCGCAGGACAGGGGGCGGGGAGACCCAGTACTTC. It encodes CASSRRTGGGETQYF.

The CDR3 DNA sequence: TGTGCCAGCACCCCTAGCGGTGGAAACACCATATATTTT. Translation gives CASTPSGGNTIYF. The genes are TRBV27 and TRBJ1-3; D not resolved. Per the germline V gene, CDR1 is MNHEY and CDR2 is SMNVEV (reference sequence). Trimming left V 7 bases short and J 3 bases short, with 10 bases between. The CDR3 has 13 residues.

The V and J genes are TRBV5-5 and TRBJ1-1; 11 bases fit TRBD1. The CDR3 runs to 15 residues. The J segment lost 2 bases and the V segment lost 4 bases, leaving 4 bases of the junction unmatched. Germline values: CDR1 SGHKS, CDR2 YYEKEE (reference sequence). The CDR3 here is CASSGQGATNTEAFF. The CDR3 bases are TGTGCCAGCAGCGGACAGGGGGCTACCAACACTGAAGCTTTCTTT.

CDR3 nucleotides: TGCAGCGCAGAGCACAGCAGTGAAGCTTTCTTT. It codes for CSAEHSSEAFF. This chain joins TRBV29-1 and TRBJ1-1; D gene ambiguous. Between the trimmed V and J ends, which lost 7 bases and 7 bases, there was a span of 13 bases. CDR1 SQVTM and CDR2 ANQGSEA come from the germline V gene. This CDR3 contains 11 residues.

This chain connects TRBV5-5 to TRBJ1-4; 9 nucleotides align to TRBD1. Germline V gene sequence: CDR1 SGHKS, CDR2 YYEKEE (reference sequence). V was clipped by 4 bases and J by 7 bases; unmatched bases: 5. This CDR3 is built from 14 residues. The CDR3 here is CASSRTGVGEKLFF. CDR3 bases: TGTGCCAGCAGCCGGACAGGGGTGGGTGAAAAACTGTTTTTT. Together with reference TRBV5-5 and TRBJ1-4, the CDR3 gives the full variable domain: DAGVTQSPTHLIKTRGQQVTLRCSPISGHKSVSWYQQVLGQGPQFIFQYYEKEERGRGNFPDRFSARQFPNYSSELNVNALLLGDSALYLCASSRTGVGEKLFFGSGTQLSVL.

The chain employs TRBV15 and TRBJ1-4, with TRBD1 as a possible D gene (5 bases). The V and J ends lost 0 bases and 4 bases respectively, with 9 bases between them. The V gene's germline CDR1 is LNHNV and CDR2 YYDKDF (reference sequence). This CDR3 spans 15 amino acids. DNA for the CDR3: TGTGCCACCAGCAGAGATGGGGGGATTAATGAAAAACTGTTTTTT. This translates into CATSRDGGINEKLFF. The full variable domain, completed using reference TRBV15 and TRBJ1-4, is DAMVIQNPRYQVTQFGKPVTLSCSQTLNHNVMYWYQQKSSQAPKLLFHYYDKDFNNEADTPDNFQSRRPNTSFCFLDIRSPGLGDTAMYLCATSRDGGINEKLFFGSGTQLSVL.

V and J are TRBV7-2 and TRBJ2-5; 14 nucleotides line up with TRBD2. Germline CDR1 is SGHTA and CDR2 is FQGNSA. V lost 5 bases, J lost 5 bases, and 7 bases stayed unmatched. CDR3 length: 16 amino acids. CDR3 protein: CASSQGLAGVTETQYF. Written as DNA, the CDR3 is TGTGCCAGCAGCCAGGGACTAGCGGGAGTTACGGAGACCCAGTACTTC.

The V and J genes are TRBV6-6 and TRBJ1-1, with 8 bases that match TRBD1. The germline V gene has CDR1 MNHNY and CDR2 SVGAGI (reference sequence). V gave up 5 bases and J gave up 1 base; unmatched junction bases: 9. The length of the CDR3 is 16 residues. In DNA, the CDR3 is TGTGCCAGCAGTCAACCTACCGGGACAGGGAACACTGAAGCTTTCTTT. Amino acids: CASSQPTGTGNTEAFF.

The chain is built from TRBV6-5 and TRBJ2-2; D may be TRBD1 (6 bases). The germline V and J ends were trimmed by 8 bases and 0 bases, with 13 bases remaining between them. CDR3 size: 15 residues. CDR1 is MNHEY, CDR2 SVGAGI, per germline. Written as DNA, the CDR3 is TGTGCCAGCCGTAGGGGGAGAGCGAACACCGGGGAGCTGTTTTTT. This translates into CASRRGRANTGELFF.

As for this clone: Distinct nucleotide sequences in the sample also encode this CDR3. This rearrangement joins TRBV6-5 to TRBJ2-1; TRBD2 might be the D (6 bases). Germline lookup yields CDR1 MNHEY and CDR2 SVGAGI. V was shortened by 3 bases and J by 6 bases, with 9 bases between the two germline ends. The CDR3 totals 13 residues. CDR3 coding DNA: TGTGCCAGCAGTTATGGGGGGAGCAATGAGCAGTTCTTC. As protein: CASSYGGSNEQFF.

This clone has a single count. This chain uses TRBV4-3 with TRBJ2-2; D may be TRBD2 (5 bases). CDR3 length equals 15 residues. Trimming stripped 2 bases from V and 1 base from J, with 8 bases between. Germline V gives CDR1 LGHNA, CDR2 YSLEER. CDR3 sequence (DNA): TGCGCCAGCAGCCAAATCGGACTGAACACCGGGGAGCTGTTTTTT. Protein sequence: CASSQIGLNTGELFF.

The chain employs TRBV7-2 and TRBJ2-7, with 7 bases aligning to TRBD2. The junction had 14 bases not matched to a gene; V was cut back by 1 base and J by 2 bases. Germline V gives CDR1 SGHTA, CDR2 FQGNSA. The CDR3 is 18 residues long. The chain's CDR3 is CASSLEGLWRERPYEQYF. The DNA for the CDR3 is TGTGCCAGCAGCTTAGAGGGACTGTGGCGGGAGAGACCCTACGAGCAGTACTTC. Variable domain in full (rest from reference TRBV7-2 and TRBJ2-7): GAGVSQSPSNKVTEKGKDVELRCDPISGHTALYWYRQSLGQGLEFLIYFQGNSAPDKSGLPSDRFSAERTGGSVSTLTIQRTQQEDSAVYLCASSLEGLWRERPYEQYFGPGTRLTVT.

The rearrangement links TRBV7-9 to TRBJ1-1, with a tentative D call TRBD1 (6 bases). V was shortened by 5 bases and J by 5 bases, with 12 bases between the two germline ends. This CDR3 is built from 13 residues. Per the germline V gene, CDR1 is SEHNR and CDR2 is FQNEAQ (reference sequence). CDR3 loop: CASSQQQGTEAFF. The CDR3 DNA is TGTGCCAGCAGCCAACAACAGGGAACTGAAGCTTTCTTT.

CDR3 residues: CASSLARRGTEAFF. The CDR3 DNA reads TGTGCCAGCAGCTTGGCCAGGCGTGGAACTGAAGCTTTCTTT. The chain uses TRBV5-5 and TRBJ1-1; D call uncertain. Germline assignment: CDR1 SGHKS and CDR2 YYEKEE (reference sequence). Trimming shortened V by 0 bases and J by 5 bases, and 11 bases separated the two germline ends. The CDR3 consists of 14 residues.